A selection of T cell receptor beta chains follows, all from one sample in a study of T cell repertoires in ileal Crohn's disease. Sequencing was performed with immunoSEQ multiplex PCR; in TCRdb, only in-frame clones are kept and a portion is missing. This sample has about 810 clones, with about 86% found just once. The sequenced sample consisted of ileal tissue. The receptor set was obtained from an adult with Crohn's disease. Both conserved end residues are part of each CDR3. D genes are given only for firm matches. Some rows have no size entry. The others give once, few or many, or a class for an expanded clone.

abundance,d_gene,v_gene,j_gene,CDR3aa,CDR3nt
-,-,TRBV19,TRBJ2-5,CASSTGGQETQYF,TGTGCCAGTAGTACAGGGGGGCAAGAGACCCAGTACTTC
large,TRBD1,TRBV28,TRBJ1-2,CASSFGTVLLYGYTF,TGTGCCAGCAGTTTCGGGACAGTACTTCTCTATGGCTACACCTTC
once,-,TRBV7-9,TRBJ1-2,CASSPGGGFNYGYTF,TGTGCCAGCAGCCCAGGTGGAGGGTTTAACTATGGCTACACCTTC
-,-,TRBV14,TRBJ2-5,CASSQGPQGGHQETQYF,TGTGCCAGCAGCCAAGGGCCACAGGGGGGGCACCAAGAGACCCAGTACTTC
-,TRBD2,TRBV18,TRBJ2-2,CASSPPRLAGNTGELFF,TGTGCCAGCTCACCACCGAGGCTAGCGGGGAACACCGGGGAGCTGTTTTTT
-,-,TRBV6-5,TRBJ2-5,CASSQGTQETQYF,TGTGCCAGCAGCCAGGGAACCCAAGAGACCCAGTACTTC
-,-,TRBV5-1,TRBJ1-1,CASSLAGGRVSDTEAFF,TGCGCCAGCAGCTTGGCCGGAGGACGGGTTTCGGACACTGAAGCTTTCTTT
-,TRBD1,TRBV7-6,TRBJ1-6,CASSWSPEQGASSPLHF,TGTGCCAGCAGCTGGAGTCCTGAACAGGGGGCAAGCTCACCCCTCCACTTT
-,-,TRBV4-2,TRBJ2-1,CASSQVGGSYNEQFF,TGTGCCAGCAGCCAAGTAGGCGGCTCCTACAATGAGCAGTTCTTC
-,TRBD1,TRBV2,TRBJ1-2,CASSSGTGNDGYTF,TGTGCCAGCAGCTCCGGGACAGGGAATGATGGCTACACCTTC
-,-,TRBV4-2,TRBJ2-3,CASSQEQTLTDTQYF,TGTGCCAGCAGCCAAGAACAAACGCTCACAGATACGCAGTATTTT
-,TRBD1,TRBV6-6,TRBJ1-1,CASNTWGQGHTEAFF,TGTGCCAGCAACACCTGGGGACAGGGACACACTGAAGCTTTCTTT
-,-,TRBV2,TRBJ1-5,CASFGNQPQHF,TGTGCCAGCTTTGGCAATCAGCCCCAGCATTTT